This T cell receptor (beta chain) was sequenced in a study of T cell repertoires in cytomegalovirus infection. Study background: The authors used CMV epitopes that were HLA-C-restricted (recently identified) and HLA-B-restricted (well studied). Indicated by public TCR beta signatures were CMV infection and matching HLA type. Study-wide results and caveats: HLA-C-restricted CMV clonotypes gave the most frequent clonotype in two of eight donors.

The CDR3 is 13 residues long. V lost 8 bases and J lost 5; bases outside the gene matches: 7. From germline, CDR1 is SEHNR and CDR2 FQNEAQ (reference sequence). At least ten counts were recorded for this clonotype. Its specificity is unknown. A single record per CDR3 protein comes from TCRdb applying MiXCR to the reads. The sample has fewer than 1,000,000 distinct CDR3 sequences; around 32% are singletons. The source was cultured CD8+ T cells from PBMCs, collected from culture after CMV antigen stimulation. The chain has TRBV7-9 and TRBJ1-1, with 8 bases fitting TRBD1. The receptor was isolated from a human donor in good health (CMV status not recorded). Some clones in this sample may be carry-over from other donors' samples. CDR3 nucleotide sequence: TGTGCCAGCCGCGGGACAGGTGGTACTGAAGCTTTCTTT. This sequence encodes CASRGTGGTEAFF.